This T cell receptor beta chain comes out of a study of blood T cell repertoires in COVID-19. Study context: Acute and convalescent COVID-19 specimens originated in the United States, Italy and Spain. PBMCs, B-cell-depleted T cells, or T cells were the source of the cDNA or gDNA that made up the material.

For recovered donors of Cohort 3, there were two negative PCRs, clearance, or symptom resolution. CDR3 length: 15 amino acids. The V gene lost 1 base and the J gene lost 1 base, with 8 bases spanning the gap. From germline, CDR1 is SNHLY and CDR2 FYNNEI. Repertoires were generated with immunoSEQ multiplex PCR, while TCRdb's copy carries only in-frame clones and drops some. The sample shows around 330,000 clones, about 87% of them seen only once. This clone was counted a single time. This clonotype was obtained from a woman between 18 and 30 years old who had recovered from COVID-19. Source material: PBMCs or T cells enriched from blood (not recorded which). The gene calls are TRBV2 and TRBJ2-1; no definite D call. CDR3 DNA: TGTGCCAGCAGTGAAGGACAAGCTTCCTACAATGAGCAGTTCTTC. Residues: CASSEGQASYNEQFF.